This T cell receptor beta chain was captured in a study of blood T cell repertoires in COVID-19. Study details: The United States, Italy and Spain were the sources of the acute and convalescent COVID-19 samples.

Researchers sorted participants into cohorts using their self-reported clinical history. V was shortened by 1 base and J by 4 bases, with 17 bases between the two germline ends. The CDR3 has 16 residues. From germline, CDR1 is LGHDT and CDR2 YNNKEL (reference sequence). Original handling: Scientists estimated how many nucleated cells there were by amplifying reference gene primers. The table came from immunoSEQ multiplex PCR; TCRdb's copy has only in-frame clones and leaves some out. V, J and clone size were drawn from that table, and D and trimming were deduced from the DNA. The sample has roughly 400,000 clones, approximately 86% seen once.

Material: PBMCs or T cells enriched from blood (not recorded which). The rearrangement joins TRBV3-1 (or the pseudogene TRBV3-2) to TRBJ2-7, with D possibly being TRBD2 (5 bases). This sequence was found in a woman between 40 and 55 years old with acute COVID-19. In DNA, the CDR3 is TGTGCCAGCAGCCAAGTTTGGGGTCGGGATATGTACGAGCAGTACTTC. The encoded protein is CASSQVWGRDMYEQYF.